This TCR beta chain was captured by sequencing in a study of T cell changes during pregnancy in multiple sclerosis. Clones were read by immunoSEQ multiplex PCR, and TCRdb kept only the in-frame ones, dropping some. The data show roughly 70,000 clones, about 92% seen once. V was shortened by 2 bases and J by 6 bases, with 17 bases between the two germline ends. CDR1 KGHSH and CDR2 LQKENI come from the germline V gene. The CDR3 contains 16 residues. Sequenced material: peripheral blood, taken in the third trimester of pregnancy. This TCR was recovered from a female donor with multiple sclerosis, enrolled in a pregnancy study. The chain couples TRBV18 to TRBJ2-1; TRBD2 might be the D (6 bases). CDR3 region: CASSPSLRDSSNEQFF. CDR3 bases: TGTGCCAGCTCACCATCTCTTAGGGACTCATCCAATGAGCAGTTCTTC.